The entry below describes one T cell receptor beta chain. Which antigen it targets is not known. It has no much larger one-base neighbor in the sample; base qualities were not kept. The germline V and J ends show losses of 5 bases and 6 bases respectively, and no gene match explains 8 bases of the junction. CDR1 and CDR2 are drawn from the germline V gene: MNHEY, SVGAGI. From the cysteine up to the phenylalanine, the CDR3 has a length of 14 residues. The read is trimmed to its CDR3 DNA, 42 bases read in frame from base 1. This sample is drawn from a study of cytomegalovirus exposure and HLA in healthy donors (TCRdb year 2017). Background on the whole study: An earlier analysis of approximately 640 of the donors reported 250 to 300 Gb of sequence data and 120 million or so unique TCR beta sequences from about 180 million T cells. Every repertoire in the discovery cohort had been generated on one and the same sequencing platform. An earlier analysis of around 580 of the donors used high-throughput TCR beta sequencing to judge whether each TCR beta V gene segment behaved as functional or pseudogenic. The number of donors typed differed by locus, with about 620-630 for A, B, C, DRB1 and DQB1, roughly 550 for DQA1, some 570 for DPA1, and some 470 for DPB1. The study profiled the T cell repertoires of 500 to 800 subjects by immunosequencing and related them to cytomegalovirus serostatus. A later analysis re-examined previously published TCR beta repertoires from over 500 donors and added high-resolution HLA genotyping to investigate patterns of TCR occurrence. Among 300 to 500 genotyped donors of the cohort, an average of about 220,000 unique TCR beta nucleotide sequences was sequenced per donor, of which approximately 19% were non-productive. The later analysis used no new phenotypic data to find candidate immune exposures, relying instead on TCR beta sequences and their occurrence across donors. Of the roughly 410 genotyped donors, approximately 81% were placed in the genetic ancestry cluster associated with self-reported Caucasian donors. Donor age, sex, ethnicity and CMV serostatus were compiled alongside the repertoire data. The study was designed to test whether signatures of past pathogen exposure could be identified by cataloging public T cell receptors. An early release covering more than 500 HLA-typed donors comprised approximately 300 gigabases of sequencing data and roughly 85 million unique TCR sequences. A later genetic analysis took genome-wide SNP genotypes for about 65% of the 666 donors and used that subset as a discovery cohort. Besides the first cohort of around 700 subjects, a separate validation cohort made up of over 95 different subjects was used. The study combined high-throughput TCR immunosequencing, statistical association of individual TCRs with disease status, and machine learning to predict cytomegalovirus infection status. HLA typing covered class I and class II loci at four-digit resolution. Roughly five DR-DQ haplotypes were handled as single units for association and clustering, since linkage in the cohort was strong.

General findings and caveats noted by the study authors: A further reported finding was that TCR beta sequences accurately predicted the HLA-A and HLA-B alleles for most subjects in the first cohort. A later analysis reported that several top co-occurrence clusters appeared linked to parvovirus B19, influenza, CMV and Epstein-Barr virus. In a later analysis, around 17,000 TCR beta sequences were associated with specific HLA alleles at a false discovery rate of 0.05. Because counts were too low, roughly 18 rarely observed V segments, including chromosome 9 orphons, were left out of the earlier analysis of 500 to 650 of the donors. In an earlier analysis of 587 of the donors, most TCR beta V segments appeared in productive rearrangements about 87% or about 30% of the time, broadly matching IMGT annotations. Immune exposure information for the cohort was limited to CMV serostatus. Linkage disequilibrium might explain the correlated functional status among segregating V segments, but an unknown experimental factor could not be excluded. The classifier was reported to diagnose cytomegalovirus status with high specificity and sensitivity in both the original cohort and the validation cohort. A cluster of highly shared sequence variants was judged likely to represent a technical artifact of the sequencing pipeline. According to a later analysis, TCR association rates differed among HLA loci, with DRB1 alleles showing the most associated TCRs and HLA-C alleles showing the fewest. Across donors, most TCR sequences were observed very rarely, whereas some public TCRs were present in many individuals. A later analysis found that most CMV-associated TCR beta chains appeared HLA-restricted, with HLA associations seemingly driven largely by CMV exposure. In the study, around 160 TCR beta chains were listed as associated with cytomegalovirus. The authors suggested that the approach could potentially be generalized to other disease states and immunological phenotypes. A later genetic analysis reported fewer N-insertions in productive TCRs among donors in an Asian-associated ancestry cluster than the roughly 670-donor mean. Because HLA typing was missing for some donors at each locus, association tests included only the typed subset. Some IMGT-functional V segments, including TRBV6-2 and TRBV6-3, could not be distinguished by the 87-base-pair reads and were therefore excluded. V-gene and J-gene trimming of TCR beta chains was associated with a missense DCLRE1C variant in a later genetic analysis, and the association was replicated in an independent cohort. Three of the identified cytomegalovirus-associated TCR beta chains were confirmed in vitro to be specific for cytomegalovirus antigens. Sequencing depth was assumed to be roughly uniform across donors in the presence/absence analyses, though that assumption may not hold. Assigning TCR associations to individual alleles was difficult when HLA alleles, especially DR and DQ, strongly co-occurred. The cohort was sequenced for TCR beta chains only, and without alpha or paired-chain data the features that could be detected were limited. A later analysis found that HLA-associated TCR beta chains were more clonally expanded and had lower generation probabilities than equally common non-associated chains.

The library was obtained by the immunoSEQ multiplex PCR assay. For the multiplex PCR, a mixture combining 60 forward primers for TCR Vbeta segments and 13 reverse primers for TCR Jbeta segments was used. Amplification of the CDR3 region of rearranged TCR beta genes was performed with a multiplex PCR assay on genomic DNA. The Illumina HiSeq System was used to sequence the amplified TCR beta libraries as 87-base-pair reads. The study's own analysis went as follows. A later analysis tallied 75 million to 95 million unique TCR beta chains across the 660 or so repertoires, and some 12 million of those chains were shared by two or more donors. Raw reads were error-corrected and collapsed into unique sequences with a nearest-neighbor algorithm that merged closely related sequences to remove PCR and sequencing errors. To assign V, D and J gene segments, CDR3 sequences were aligned to IMGT reference sequences. For a sequence to be retained, a match of at least six nucleotides to both a V gene segment and a J gene segment was required. Rearrangements were classified as productive when the CDR3 lacked stop codons and remained in frame with V and J, and all other rearrangements were classified as non-productive. Following IMGT convention, CDR3 was defined as the stretch from the second conserved V-encoded cysteine to the conserved J-encoded phenylalanine. Sequences without an unambiguous match to a single V gene segment were excluded from the earlier analysis of about 600 of the donors. An earlier analysis of roughly 590 of the donors called V segments functional above 56.7% productive rearrangements and segregating when the between-donor standard deviation exceeded 5%. A statistical classification framework was developed to diagnose cytomegalovirus status using the catalog of TCR beta chain sequences. A later analysis assigned V and J genes by comparing TCR nucleotide sequences with IMGT/GENE-DB human TR gene sequences. The TCRdist pipeline was used in a later analysis to assign CDR3 sequences and most-parsimonious VDJ recombination scenarios. In a later analysis, each TCR beta chain was defined by its CDR3 amino acid sequence together with its V-gene family, and reads without a unique V-gene family were excluded. As a way to deal with suspected cross-contamination and a sequencing artifact, a later analysis dropped 640 or so nucleotide sequences that were highly shared and had low generation probability. For each public chain, a later analysis derived a clonal expansion index from normalized ranks of inferred template counts within each repertoire. In a later analysis, generation probabilities were computed using a VDJ recombination model fitted to out-of-frame rearrangements, and the results were checked against IGoR. A later analysis scored TCR-TCR, TCR-HLA and TCR-CMV co-occurrence with hypergeometric tests, applying a repertoire-size bias correction to TCR pairs. A later analysis estimated false discovery rates by permuting HLA or CMV assignments 20 times. A later analysis grouped co-occurring TCRs with DBSCAN, adding TCRdist sequence similarity when clustering within HLA-allele-positive subsets. Repertoires with fewer than 30,000 or more than 120,000 public chains, plus five repertoires with anomalous nucleotide sharing, were excluded from co-occurrence clustering. TCRdb limited this immuneACCESS table to in-frame rearrangements with V and J called. A share of clones is missing; checked studies link under half to unresolved V genes, and the rest is unexplained. V and J calls and clone size are copied from that table; D and trimming were computed from the DNA. The sample has 150,000 or so clones on record, 73% of them singletons. The top ten constitute under 2% of the sample.

The cohort was made up of 500 to 800 healthy bone marrow donors. All cohort members were sampled while nominally healthy, although unrecorded immune exposures were likely present. The donor tested CMV seronegative, placing the donor among the 300 to 400 seronegative members of the cohort. A peripheral blood sample was collected from each donor, and TCR beta sequencing was performed on peripheral blood mononuclear cells. The Qiagen DNeasy Blood Extraction Kit was used to extract genomic DNA from the blood cell samples. The rearranged segments are TRBV6-5 and TRBJ1-1, with 8 bases matching TRBD1. The sample taken for sequencing was PBMCs. The sequence came from a woman between 18 and 30 years old in good health and CMV-seronegative. The CDR3 corresponds to CASSPSATGAEAFF. Read as DNA, the sequence is TGTGCCAGCAGTCCCTCCGCGACAGGGGCTGAAGCTTTCTTT.